The T cell receptor beta chain under discussion was sequenced for a study of OX40 agonist ivuxolimab in advanced cancers. In the study overall: Ivuxolimab was a fully human IgG2 agonistic monoclonal antibody targeting the costimulatory receptor OX40 (CD134). Intravenous ivuxolimab was administered to patients every 2 weeks at six dose levels: 0.01, 0.1, 0.3, 1.5, 3 and 10 mg/kg. Of the roughly 52 dose-escalation patients, hepatocellular carcinoma was present in about 19, melanoma in around 15, renal cell carcinoma in 9 and head and neck cancer in 9. In the dose-escalation cohort, 75% to 85% of patients were male, and the mean age was around 65 years with a range of about 20 to 80. Patients were allowed to have had prior anti-PD-1, anti-PD-L1 or anti-CTLA-4 therapy, and approximately 40% of the dose-escalation patients had previously received checkpoint inhibitors. Partial responses occurred in three dose-escalation patients, of whom one had hepatocellular carcinoma and two had cutaneous melanoma. The point of sequencing TCRbeta in the periphery was to test whether ivuxolimab changed TCR sequence diversity and drove clonal T-cell expansion. The paper reports the monotherapy dose-escalation portion (N of about 52 patients) of the phase I ivuxolimab trial. Results and caveats for the whole study, not just this receptor: Low levels of normalized T-cell clonal expansion were also seen in some patients who did not respond. At doses of 0.1 to 3.0 mg/kg, clonal expansion of both CD4+ and CD8+ blood T cells was observed from baseline to week 6. In the 0.1-3.0 mg/kg groups, partial responders had among the lowest normalized peripheral clonal expansion, particularly in CD8+ T cells. The antigen specificity of the peripheral T cells that underwent clonal expansion was not determined. After ivuxolimab, expanded clones were on average more numerous among CD8+ T cells than among CD4+ T cells.

For sequencing of the TCRbeta CDR3 region, genomic DNA was extracted from the sorted cells. TCRbeta CDR3 regions were sequenced using the immunoSEQ Assay. In its TCRdb copy, this immuneACCESS table keeps in-frame sequences only and misses some clones. Where compared with another copy, unresolved V genes explain less than half of these, and the others have no known cause. The sample contains roughly 63,000 clones, over 75% of them found a single time. Jointly, the top ten make up 11% of the sample. As regards this clone: Its antigen remains unidentified. There are no base qualities to consult, and no much larger clone falls within one base.

The trial excluded patients who had a history of autoimmune disease or who were on systemic immunosuppression. Peripheral blood for TCR sequencing was collected from all dose cohorts at baseline, on cycle 4 day 1, and on cycle 7 day 1. The samples were taken from a phase I, first-in-human, multicenter, open-label dose-escalation trial of ivuxolimab. Adults with locally advanced or metastatic melanoma, renal cell carcinoma, hepatocellular carcinoma or head and neck squamous cell carcinoma were enrolled in the trial. Before TCR sequencing, CD4+ T cells and CD8+ T cells from peripheral blood were sorted into separate populations. CDR1 SNHLY and CDR2 FYNNEI are derived from the germline V gene. Trimmed from V: 6 bases; trimmed from J: 5 bases; junction bases lacking a gene match: 6. Counted from cysteine to phenylalanine, this CDR3 has 14 amino acids. The only DNA kept is the CDR3, 42 bases in frame from the first base.

This sequence originates from an adult with an advanced solid tumor such as melanoma, head and neck, liver or kidney cancer. This sequence uses TRBV2 and TRBJ1-5, with TRBD1 matching 8 junction bases. Sequenced material: CD4+ or CD8+ T cells sorted from blood, taken in a trial of the OX40 agonist ivuxolimab. For the CDR3, the sequence is CASRGTGGYQPQHF. The nucleotides are TGTGCCAGCAGGGGGACAGGCGGATATCAGCCCCAGCATTTT.